One and the same sample provided the 29 T cell receptor beta chains below, sequenced in a study of blood T cell repertoires in COVID-19. TCRdb's table, derived via immunoSEQ multiplex PCR, lists solely in-frame clones and lacks some. The repertoire holds 150,000 to 200,000 clones, with approximately 80% as singletons. Source material: PBMCs or T cells enriched from blood (not recorded which). The origin of the receptors is a man aged 45-65 years who had recovered from COVID-19.

V usage is TRBV9 and J usage is TRBJ2-7; 9 bases fit TRBD2. V lost 4 bases and J lost 6; bases outside the gene matches: 8. The CDR3 loop spans 14 amino acids. Germline V gene lookup returns CDR1 SGDLS and CDR2 YYNGEE. The DNA for the CDR3 is TGTGCCAGCAGCTCCGGACTAGCGACGGGCGAGCAGTACTTC. Encoded protein: CASSSGLATGEQYF.

There are a few counts of this clone. The chain is built from TRBV9 and TRBJ2-7, with 11 bases fitting TRBD1. The CDR3 is 15 amino acids. Germline-derived CDR1 and CDR2 are SGDLS and YYNGEE. V shed 0 bases and J 3 bases; nucleotides not matched to a gene: 2. CDR3 residues: CASSVGGQGDYEQYF. Here the CDR3 DNA reads TGTGCCAGCAGCGTAGGGGGACAGGGGGACTACGAGCAGTACTTC.

J is TRBJ2-1 and V is TRBV5-1; D is perhaps TRBD1 (5 bases). This CDR3 has 18 residues. Germline V gene sequence: CDR1 SGHRS, CDR2 YFSETQ. Deletions cut 0 bases from V and 6 bases from J, with 22 bases between. The CDR3 protein is CASSLGQGRQRRINEQFF. CDR3 nucleotide sequence: TGCGCCAGCAGCTTGGGGCAGGGTCGGCAGCGACGAATCAATGAGCAGTTCTTC.

V usage is TRBV11-2 and J usage is TRBJ1-2; tentatively, D is TRBD1 (6 bases). The germline V and J ends were trimmed by 5 bases and 7 bases, with 17 bases remaining between them. Germline CDR1 SGHAT, CDR2 FQNNGV. CDR3 length: 14 amino acids. CDR3 sequence (DNA): TGTGCCAGCAGCCAACCGGCTAGGGGGTCTGGCTACACCTTC. Its protein product is CASSQPARGSGYTF.

The chain combines TRBV28 with TRBJ2-1; 11 bases map to TRBD2. Germline lookup yields CDR1 MDHEN and CDR2 SYDVKM. This CDR3 has 14 amino acids. The junction had 2 bases not matched to a gene; V was cut back by 6 bases and J by 4 bases. CDR3 DNA: TGTGCCAGCAGGACTAGCGGGGAATACAATGAGCAGTTCTTC. As protein: CASRTSGEYNEQFF.

The V gene is TRBV5-1, the J gene TRBJ1-6; the match to TRBD1 covers 8 bases. Germline loops: CDR1 SGHRS, CDR2 YFSETQ. The V segment lost 4 bases and the J segment 10 bases; nucleotides outside the gene matches: 4. This CDR3 is 13 amino acids long. This CDR3 reads CASSKQGDSPLHF. The CDR3 region has the DNA TGCGCCAGCAGCAAACAGGGGGACTCACCCCTCCACTTT.

The chain is built from TRBV19 and TRBJ2-3, with 11 bases lining up with TRBD1. After removal of 10 bases from V and 4 bases from J, the junction contained 10 bases not matched to a gene. Germline assignment: CDR1 LNHDA and CDR2 SQIVND (reference sequence). CDR3 length equals 15 residues. The CDR3 DNA reads as TGTGCCACCAAGATCGGACAGGGGGCATCAGATACGCAGTATTTT. Its protein is CATKIGQGASDTQYF.

The rearrangement joins TRBV10-3 to TRBJ2-3; 9 bases are a match to TRBD1. This CDR3 comprises 15 residues. The J segment lost 2 bases and the V segment lost 2 bases, leaving 2 bases of the junction unmatched. Per the germline V gene, CDR1 is ENHRY and CDR2 is SYGVKD. The CDR3 DNA sequence: TGTGCCATCAGTGAGCGGGACAGGGCCACAGATACGCAGTATTTT. This encodes CAISERDRATDTQYF.

This clone was seen only a few times. V and J are TRBV11-2 and TRBJ2-2; TRBD2 is a possible D gene (5 bases). This CDR3 contains 18 residues. V gave up 5 bases and J gave up 0 bases, with 19 bases separating them. Per the germline V gene, CDR1 is SGHAT and CDR2 is FQNNGV. The CDR3: CASSPAPGLAANTGELFF. CDR3 nucleotides: TGTGCCAGCAGCCCCGCCCCTGGACTGGCCGCGAACACCGGGGAGCTGTTTTTT.

This chain joins TRBV9 and TRBJ2-7, with D perhaps TRBD2 (6 bases). CDR1 and CDR2 from the germline V gene are SGDLS and YYNGEE. The CDR3 sequence is 13 residues long. The ends were cut back, 0 bases at V and 6 bases at J, with 10 bases in the middle. CDR3 DNA: TGTGCCAGCAGCGTAGTTGAGGGAGGCGAGCAGTACTTC. Its protein is CASSVVEGGEQYF.

The chain links TRBV2 to TRBJ1-4; 7 bases are shared with TRBD1. Trimming took 3 bases from V and 2 from J; bases not matched to a gene: 3. The CDR3 runs to 15 residues. The V gene's germline CDR1 is SNHLY and CDR2 FYNNEI. The CDR3 loop is CASSDTGATNEKLFF. The CDR3 nucleotides are TGTGCCAGCAGTGATACAGGGGCCACTAATGAAAAACTGTTTTTT.

V is TRBV28 and J is TRBJ1-2; 11 bases are a match to TRBD1. There are 14 residues in the CDR3. V trimming: 6 bases; J trimming: 5 bases; junction bases outside the gene matches: 5. Germline V gene lookup returns CDR1 MDHEN and CDR2 SYDVKM. CDR3: CASRYGTGGYGYTF. The CDR3 DNA is TGTGCCAGCAGGTACGGGACAGGGGGGTATGGCTACACCTTC.

Here the CDR3 DNA reads TGTGCCAGCAGGGGAGCGGGACAGGGGTTCACTGAAGCTTTCTTT. This translates into CASRGAGQGFTEAFF. This chain joins TRBV28 and TRBJ1-1, with TRBD1 identical over 10 bases. The length of the CDR3 is 15 residues. Germline assignment: CDR1 MDHEN and CDR2 SYDVKM. The trim removed 6 bases at V and 4 bases at J, leaving 8 bases unmatched. The full variable domain, its missing parts supplied by reference TRBV28 and TRBJ1-1, is DVKVTQSSRYLVKRTGEKVFLECVQDMDHENMFWYRQDPGLGLRLIYFSYDVKMKEKGDIPEGYSVSREKKERFSLILESASTNQTSMYLCASRGAGQGFTEAFFGQGTRLTVV.

This sequence joins TRBV2 and TRBJ1-2; D perhaps matches TRBD1 (6 bases). V was shortened by 10 bases and J by 2 bases, with 14 bases between the two germline ends. The CDR3 is made up of 13 amino acids. Germline V lookup: CDR1 SNHLY, CDR2 FYNNEI. The CDR3 protein is CAKNAGGNYGYTF. DNA for the CDR3: TGTGCCAAAAATGCTGGGGGCAACTATGGCTACACCTTC.

The table lists this clone with a count of one. The rearrangement joins TRBV6-5 to TRBJ2-1; D is perhaps TRBD2 (5 bases). Germline loops: CDR1 MNHEY, CDR2 SVGAGI. The CDR3 loop spans 15 amino acids. V lost 0 bases and J 9 bases, leaving 15 bases between the germline ends. CDR3 region: CASSYSQAVAFEQFF. The DNA for the CDR3 is TGTGCCAGCAGTTACTCCCAGGCAGTAGCGTTTGAGCAGTTCTTC.

The chain recombines TRBV19 with TRBJ1-6; tentatively, D is TRBD1 (6 bases). The CDR3 sequence is 14 residues long. V dropped 4 bases and J dropped 8 bases, with 12 bases sitting between them. The germline CDR1 and CDR2 sequences are LNHDA and SQIVND (reference sequence). The CDR3 sequence is CASSTLAGDSPLHF. CDR3 bases: TGTGCCAGTAGTACTTTGGCAGGGGATTCACCCCTCCACTTT. The full variable domain, in which reference TRBV19 and TRBJ1-6 provide the parts outside the CDR3, is DGGITQSPKYLFRKEGQNVTLSCEQNLNHDAMYWYRQDPGQGLRLIYYSQIVNDFQKGDIAEGYSVSREKKESFPLTVTSAQKNPTAFYLCASSTLAGDSPLHFGNGTRLTVT.

As DNA, the CDR3 is TGTGCCACCAGCAGACAGGGACAGGTCTACAATGAGCAGTTCTTC. It is translated as CATSRQGQVYNEQFF. V gene TRBV15 combines with J gene TRBJ2-1; 8 bases fit TRBD1. CDR1 is LNHNV and CDR2 is YYDKDF in the germline V gene (reference sequence). The CDR3 contains 15 residues. V shed 2 bases and J 3 bases; nucleotides not matched to a gene: 3. Using reference TRBV15 and TRBJ2-1 for the parts outside the CDR3, the full variable domain is DAMVIQNPRYQVTQFGKPVTLSCSQTLNHNVMYWYQQKSSQAPKLLFHYYDKDFNNEADTPDNFQSRRPNTSFCFLDIRSPGLGDTAMYLCATSRQGQVYNEQFFGPGTRLTVL.

DNA of the CDR3: TGTGCCAGCAGCCTGTTTCAGGGAAAGGACGAGCAGTACTTC. As protein: CASSLFQGKDEQYF. The chain employs TRBV16 and TRBJ2-7; possible D gene TRBD1, 5 bases. In germline, CDR1 is KGHSY, CDR2 FQNENV. The length of the CDR3 is 14 residues. Trimming shortened V by 4 bases and J by 5 bases, and 15 bases separated the two germline ends. Full variable domain (missing parts from reference TRBV16 and TRBJ2-7): GEEVAQTPKHLVRGEGQKAKLYCAPIKGHSYVFWYQQVLKNEFKFLISFQNENVFDETGMPKERFSAKCLPNSPCSLEIQATKLEDSAVYFCASSLFQGKDEQYFGPGTRLTVT.

This clone was observed a handful of times. The CDR3 loop is CASSLGQGDGYTF. The DNA of the CDR3 is TGTGCCAGCAGTCTGGGACAGGGTGATGGCTACACCTTC. The V call is TRBV14, the J call TRBJ1-2; 9 bases map to TRBD1. The length of the CDR3 is 13 residues. Per germline, CDR1 SGHDN and CDR2 FVKESK. Losses at the gene ends were 6 bases for V and 6 bases for J; bases not matched to a gene: 5.

The V call is TRBV12-3 or TRBV12-4, the J call TRBJ1-1; a weak D match, TRBD1 (5 bases). Trimming removed 7 bases at V and 2 bases at J, with 11 bases between. CDR3 length: 13 amino acids. The CDR3 DNA sequence: TGTGCCAGCATGCAGGGATTTAACACTGAAGCTTTCTTT. Amino acids: CASMQGFNTEAFF.

The V call is TRBV9, the J call TRBJ1-6; TRBD1 might be the D (6 bases). Germline V gives CDR1 SGDLS, CDR2 YYNGEE. Trimming removed 0 bases at V and 5 bases at J, with 15 bases between. CDR3 length: 17 residues. Here the CDR3 DNA reads TGTGCCAGCAGCGTAGGTTGGGGGGGCACACATAATTCACCCCTCCACTTT. It encodes CASSVGWGGTHNSPLHF.

The rearrangement uses TRBV3-1 (or the pseudogene TRBV3-2) and TRBJ2-1; unclear D gene. V lost 0 bases and J 8 bases, leaving 14 bases between the germline ends. CDR3 length: 15 residues. The germline gives CDR1 LGHDT, CDR2 YNNKEL (reference sequence). CDR3: CASSQELQDWDEQFF. The CDR3 DNA is TGTGCCAGCAGCCAAGAGCTGCAGGATTGGGATGAGCAGTTCTTC.

The chain is built from TRBV21-1 and TRBJ2-4; the table's D call TRBD1 went unverified against the DNA. TRBV21-1 is assigned pseudogene status. The CDR3 length is 14 residues. CDR3 bases: TGTGCCAGCAGCCGGCGAGGACAGGGACACATTCAGTACTTC. Encoded protein: CASSRRGQGHIQYF.

The V and J genes are TRBV11-3 and TRBJ2-3, with 10 bases lining up with TRBD2. The CDR3 contains 17 residues. Germline CDR1 is SGHNT and CDR2 is YENEEA. The junction had 6 bases not matched to a gene; V was cut back by 1 base and J by 2 bases. CDR3 sequence reads: CASSLGVAGGFTDTQYF. As DNA, the CDR3 is TGTGCCAGCAGCTTAGGGGTAGCGGGAGGCTTCACAGATACGCAGTATTTT.

This clone has only one observation. The chain joins TRBV7-3 to TRBJ2-1; the match to TRBD2 covers 9 bases. The CDR3 is 15 residues long. Germline V gene lookup returns CDR1 SGHTA and CDR2 FQGTGA. After removal of 5 bases from V and 6 bases from J, the junction contained 8 bases not matched to a gene. The CDR3 region is CASSPLSGGFNEQFF. CDR3 coding DNA: TGTGCCAGCAGCCCGCTTAGCGGGGGCTTCAATGAGCAGTTCTTC.

This sequence joins TRBV7-3 and TRBJ2-1, with a possible D match to TRBD2 (6 bases). V lost 2 bases and J 2 bases, leaving 10 bases between the germline ends. The CDR3 consists of 15 residues. Germline V gene sequence: CDR1 SGHTA, CDR2 FQGTGA. CDR3 amino acids: CASSLAGRTYNEQFF. The CDR3 nucleotides read TGTGCCAGCAGCTTAGCGGGGCGTACCTACAATGAGCAGTTCTTC.

The chain's CDR3 is CATGGGDGDAFF. CDR3 bases: TGTGCCACCGGCGGGGGGGACGGCGACGCTTTCTTT. This chain joins TRBV24-1 and TRBJ1-1; TRBD1 might be the D (5 bases). Germline V lookup: CDR1 KGHDR, CDR2 SFDVKD. This CDR3 has 12 amino acids. V was trimmed by 9 bases and J by 11 bases, leaving 18 bases between them.

The CDR3 loop reads CASSILQGLNYAGELFF. The CDR3 nucleotides read TGTGCCAGTAGTATATTACAGGGGTTGAATTACGCCGGGGAGCTGTTTTTT. The rearrangement uses TRBV19 and TRBJ2-2; TRBD1 matches at 7 bases. Germline CDR1 reads LNHDA; CDR2 reads SQIVND (reference sequence). There are 17 residues in the CDR3. V lost 2 bases to trimming and J lost 6 bases; unmatched junction nucleotides: 12.

CDR3 bases: TGTGCCAGCTCACTAGGGACTTCTACCGGGGAGCTGTTTTTT. This gives the protein CASSLGTSTGELFF. V is TRBV18 and J is TRBJ2-2; D may be TRBD2 (6 bases). The V end was cut by 4 bases, the J end by 5 bases, with 11 bases between. Germline values: CDR1 KGHSH, CDR2 LQKENI. This CDR3 comprises 14 residues.